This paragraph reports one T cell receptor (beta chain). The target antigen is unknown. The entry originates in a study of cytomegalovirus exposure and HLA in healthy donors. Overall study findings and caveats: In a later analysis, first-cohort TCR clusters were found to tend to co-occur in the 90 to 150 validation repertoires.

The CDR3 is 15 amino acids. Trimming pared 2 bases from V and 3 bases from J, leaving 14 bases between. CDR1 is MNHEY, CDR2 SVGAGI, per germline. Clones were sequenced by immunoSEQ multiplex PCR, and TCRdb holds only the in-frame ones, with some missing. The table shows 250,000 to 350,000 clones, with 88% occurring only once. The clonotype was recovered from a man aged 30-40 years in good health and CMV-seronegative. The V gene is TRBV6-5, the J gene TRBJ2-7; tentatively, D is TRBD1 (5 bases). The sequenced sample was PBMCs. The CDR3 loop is CASSYTDRPGYEQYF. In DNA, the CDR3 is TGTGCCAGCAGTTACACAGACAGACCAGGCTACGAGCAGTACTTC.